This TCR beta chain came from a study of T-cell reconstitution after alpha-beta-depleted transplantation in children. This CDR3 spans 13 amino acids. V was pared by 0 bases and J by 5 bases, with 5 bases between. Germline V gives CDR1 SGHRS, CDR2 YFSETQ. A TCRbeta library incorporating unique molecular identifiers was prepared. TCRdb ran MiXCR on the PCR reads and lists one entry per CDR3 protein. The repertoire has some 240,000 distinct CDR3 sequences, 9.7% of them found once; the top ten carry about 4.8%. This clonotype has at least ten counts. This chain uses TRBV5-1 with TRBJ2-2; D gene ambiguous. The sample consisted of PBMCs from the stem cell graft donor, taken from the stem cell graft. The receptor was isolated from a human donor who donated a stem cell graft to a child with SCID. The CDR3 region has the DNA TGCGCCAGCAGCTTGGGTTGGACCGGGGAGCTGTTTTTT. It yields the protein CASSLGWTGELFF. Complete variable domain (other parts from reference TRBV5-1 and TRBJ2-2): KAGVTQTPRYLIKTRGQQVTLSCSPISGHRSVSWYQQTPGQGLQFLFEYFSETQRNKGNFPGRFSGRQFSNSRSEMNVSTLELGDSALYLCASSLGWTGELFFGEGSRLTVL.